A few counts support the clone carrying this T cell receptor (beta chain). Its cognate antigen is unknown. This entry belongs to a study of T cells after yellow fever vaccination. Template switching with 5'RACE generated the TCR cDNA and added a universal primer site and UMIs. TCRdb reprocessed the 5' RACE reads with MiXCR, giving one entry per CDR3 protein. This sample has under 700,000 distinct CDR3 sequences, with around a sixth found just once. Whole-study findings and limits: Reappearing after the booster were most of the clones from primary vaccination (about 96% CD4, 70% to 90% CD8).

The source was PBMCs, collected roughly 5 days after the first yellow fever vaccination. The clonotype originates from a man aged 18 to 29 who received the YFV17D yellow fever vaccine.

CDR3 DNA sequence: TGCAGTGCGCGGCTGGTTGGGGACAGTCATTCACCCCTCCACTTT. This translates into CSARLVGDSHSPLHF. This chain uses TRBV20-1 with TRBJ1-6; 7 bases match TRBD1. Trimming at V came to 6 bases and at J to 8 bases, leaving 13 bases not matched to a gene. The CDR3 is 15 residues long. CDR1 is DFQATT, CDR2 SNEGSKA, per germline (reference sequence).